This TCR beta chain was sequenced during a study of control samples from healthy donors and cancer patients. Generated by immunoSEQ multiplex PCR, the TCRdb table keeps only in-frame clones and is missing some. The sample lists approximately 110,000 clones; roughly nine tenths were seen once. The germline CDR1 and CDR2 sequences are SGHTS and YDEGEE. There are 14 residues in the CDR3. V lost 4 bases, J lost 2 bases, and 11 bases lay in between. The origin of this receptor is a woman aged 18-29 years in good health. V is TRBV5-8 and J is TRBJ2-3, with D possibly TRBD1 on 6 matching bases. The specimen sequenced was blood. The CDR3, as DNA: TGTGCCAGCAGCGGGACAACCCCCACAGATACGCAGTATTTT. This sequence encodes CASSGTTPTDTQYF.